The 23 T cell receptor beta chains below come from one sample, sequenced in a study of blood T cell repertoires in COVID-19. Sequenced by immunoSEQ multiplex PCR; TCRdb stores in-frame clones only, minus some. The profile shows about 150,000 clones, roughly 82% of them singletons. Sequenced input: peripheral blood. These receptor sequences come from a man between 65 and 80 years old with acute or convalescent COVID-19.

The rearrangement links TRBV4-1 to TRBJ1-2; TRBD1 matches at 7 bases. Germline V lookup: CDR1 MGHRA, CDR2 YSYEKL. J was trimmed by 10 bases and V by 0 bases; bases with no gene match: 8. The CDR3 loop spans 14 amino acids. The CDR3 bases are TGCGCCAGCAGCCAAGAGACAGGGCCCTACTACTACACCTTC. Its protein product is CASSQETGPYYYTF.

V gene TRBV7-3 combines with J gene TRBJ2-2, with 8 bases fitting TRBD2. Germline V gene sequence: CDR1 SGHTA, CDR2 FQGTGA. After removal of 3 bases from V and 3 bases from J, the junction contained 9 bases not matched to a gene. This CDR3 region has 17 residues. CDR3 in amino acids: CASSFPAGGGDTGELFF. In nucleotides, the CDR3 is TGTGCCAGCAGCTTTCCCGCGGGGGGAGGGGACACCGGGGAGCTGTTTTTT. Full variable domain (outside the CDR3, taken from reference TRBV7-3 and TRBJ2-2): GAGVSQTPSNKVTEKGKYVELRCDPISGHTALYWYRQSLGQGPEFLIYFQGTGAADDSGLPNDRFFAVRPEGSVSTLKIQRTERGDSAVYLCASSFPAGGGDTGELFFGEGSRLTVL.

The chain employs TRBV6-1 and TRBJ1-2; 9 nucleotides line up with TRBD1. The CDR3 covers 17 residues. The junction had 7 bases not matched to a gene; V was cut back by 2 bases and J by 0 bases. The germline gives CDR1 MNHNS, CDR2 SASEGT. CDR3 DNA: TGTGCCAGCAGTGAAAGGGGACAGGGTCAAGCTAACTATGGCTACACCTTC. Translating it yields CASSERGQGQANYGYTF.

The chain combines TRBV6-1 with TRBJ2-1; D might be TRBD2 (7 bases). The CDR3 length is 16 residues. Trimming stripped 2 bases from V and 4 bases from J, with 15 bases between. Germline V gives CDR1 MNHNS, CDR2 SASEGT. Written as DNA, the CDR3 is TGTGCCAGCAGTGAATTTGGGGGGGGGCTTTACAATGAGCAGTTCTTC. It specifies CASSEFGGGLYNEQFF.

This clone was detected once. The V and J genes are TRBV10-2 and TRBJ2-3, with TRBD1 as a possible D gene (6 bases). The CDR3 consists of 15 residues. The V gene lost 1 base and the J gene lost 5 bases, with 13 bases spanning the gap. Germline-derived CDR1 and CDR2 are WSHSY and SAAADI. CDR3 bases: TGCGCCAGCAGTGAGTTTGGCAGGGGAAAAGATACGCAGTATTTT. Translation gives CASSEFGRGKDTQYF.

The V gene is TRBV19, the J gene TRBJ2-5; 10 bases are a match to TRBD1. This CDR3 has 16 residues. CDR1 and CDR2 from the germline V gene are LNHDA and SQIVND (reference sequence). J was trimmed by 10 bases and V by 5 bases; bases with no gene match: 16. The CDR3 here is CASSLTGQGTPGSQYF. CDR3 in DNA: TGTGCCAGTAGTCTCACGGGACAGGGGACCCCGGGGAGCCAGTACTTC.

The rearrangement links TRBV28 to TRBJ2-1, with D possibly being TRBD2 (6 bases). V lost 2 bases, J lost 8 bases, and 22 bases lay in between. Germline lookup yields CDR1 MDHEN and CDR2 SYDVKM. The CDR3 totals 17 residues. The CDR3 DNA sequence: TGTGCCAGCAGTTTACGGGGGAGTCTCCTAAGGGTCGATGAGCAGTTCTTC. It is translated as CASSLRGSLLRVDEQFF.

V is TRBV7-2 and J is TRBJ1-5, with TRBD1 as a possible D gene (5 bases). Deletions cut 6 bases from V and 1 base from J, with 10 bases between. The germline CDR1 and CDR2 sequences are SGHTA and FQGNSA. The CDR3 is 14 residues long. The CDR3, as DNA: TGTGCCAGCAGGGTCGCAGGGAGCAATCAGCCCCAGCATTTT. It specifies CASRVAGSNQPQHF.

The rearrangement joins TRBV30 to TRBJ2-7; 7 nucleotides line up with TRBD1. The V gene end was trimmed by 2 bases and the J gene end by 2 bases; junction bases not matched to a gene: 0. Germline V gives CDR1 GTSNPN, CDR2 SVGIG (reference sequence). CDR3 length: 12 amino acids. The CDR3 DNA sequence: TGTGCCTGGAGTAGGGGGCCCTACGAGCAGTACTTC. Encoded protein: CAWSRGPYEQYF.

Written as DNA, the CDR3 is TGTGCCACCAGCAGGGAACTAGCGGGAGTGACAGATACGCAGTATTTT. This encodes CATSRELAGVTDTQYF. The J gene is TRBJ2-3, the V gene TRBV15; 11 bases match TRBD2. The CDR3 length is 16 residues. V was clipped by 3 bases and J by 3 bases; unmatched bases: 5. Germline values: CDR1 LNHNV, CDR2 YYDKDF (reference sequence). The full variable domain, rest sourced from reference TRBV15 and TRBJ2-3, is DAMVIQNPRYQVTQFGKPVTLSCSQTLNHNVMYWYQQKSSQAPKLLFHYYDKDFNNEADTPDNFQSRRPNTSFCFLDIRSPGLGDTAMYLCATSRELAGVTDTQYFGPGTRLTVL.

This clone was counted a single time. The chain employs TRBV5-1 and TRBJ2-3; 9 nucleotides align to TRBD2. V lost 3 bases to trimming and J lost 5 bases; unmatched junction nucleotides: 7. The CDR3 has 15 residues. CDR1 is SGHRS, CDR2 YFSETQ, per germline. CDR3: CASSSSGLAQDTQYF. DNA of the CDR3: TGCGCCAGCAGCTCCTCGGGACTAGCACAAGATACGCAGTATTTT.

V is TRBV27 and J is TRBJ2-7; D may be TRBD2 (6 bases). This CDR3 has 13 amino acids. Germline CDR1 MNHEY, CDR2 SMNVEV (reference sequence). The ends were cut back, 3 bases at V and 2 bases at J, with 8 bases in the middle. For the CDR3, the DNA is TGTGCCAGCAGTTTGGCGGGGACCTACGAGCAGTACTTC. Encoded protein: CASSLAGTYEQYF.

V is TRBV19 and J is TRBJ1-3; weak D call: TRBD1 (6 bases). V was trimmed by 10 bases and J by 4 bases, leaving 14 bases between them. This CDR3 is built from 13 residues. In germline, CDR1 is LNHDA, CDR2 SQIVND (reference sequence). In nucleotides, the CDR3 is TGTGCCACCGAGACGGACAGCGGAAACACCATATATTTT. It yields the protein CATETDSGNTIYF.

The chain is built from TRBV5-1 and TRBJ2-1, with a weak D call TRBD2 (5 bases). The CDR3 is 15 amino acids. Germline V gives CDR1 SGHRS, CDR2 YFSETQ. Trimming pared 0 bases from V and 5 bases from J, leaving 12 bases between. This CDR3 is CASSLDRGANNEQFF. The CDR3, as DNA: TGCGCCAGCAGCTTGGATCGGGGTGCCAACAATGAGCAGTTCTTC.

CDR3 loop: CASSYGTTSNTGELFF. Here the CDR3 DNA reads TGTGCCAGCAGCTACGGGACTACCTCGAACACCGGGGAGCTGTTTTTT. V gene TRBV5-4 combines with J gene TRBJ2-2, with 7 bases identical to TRBD2. Germline assignment: CDR1 SGHNT and CDR2 YYREEE (reference sequence). The CDR3 length is 16 residues. V trimming: 3 bases; J trimming: 0 bases; junction bases outside the gene matches: 5.

The chain carries TRBV28 and TRBJ1-2, with D maybe TRBD1 (6 bases). Germline CDR1 is MDHEN and CDR2 is SYDVKM. The V gene lost 5 bases and the J gene lost 6 bases, with 16 bases spanning the gap. The CDR3 loop spans 14 amino acids. The CDR3 protein is CASSPANPGDGYTF. In DNA, the CDR3 is TGTGCCAGCAGTCCCGCAAACCCAGGGGATGGCTACACCTTC.

The chain is built from TRBV6-5 and TRBJ1-5; TRBD1 matches 9 bases. V trimming: 6 bases; J trimming: 3 bases; junction bases outside the gene matches: 6. Germline assignment: CDR1 MNHEY and CDR2 SVGAGI. The CDR3 sequence is 15 residues long. The DNA of the CDR3 is TGTGCCAGCAGGCAGACAGGGGGTAACAATCAGCCCCAGCATTTT. Its protein is CASRQTGGNNQPQHF.

This clone was observed a handful of times. The V gene is TRBV9, the J gene TRBJ2-1; 10 nucleotides agree with TRBD1. Germline V gene data show CDR1 as SGDLS and CDR2 as YYNGEE. V dropped 7 bases and J dropped 6; count of bases not matched to a gene: 7. This CDR3 comprises 14 residues. In nucleotides, the CDR3 is TGTGCCAGCCAAACCGGGACAGGGGTCAATGAGCAGTTCTTC. This codes for CASQTGTGVNEQFF.

The gene calls are TRBV5-6 and TRBJ1-4, with a tentative D call TRBD1 (5 bases). The CDR3 extends over 15 amino acids. Trimming left V 0 bases short and J 4 bases short, with 10 bases between. Germline CDR1 SGHDT, CDR2 YYEEEE. CDR3 bases: TGTGCCAGCAGCTTGGGCGGGGGGAATAATGAAAAACTGTTTTTT. Its protein product is CASSLGGGNNEKLFF.

This chain links TRBV11-3 with TRBJ2-3, with TRBD1 matching 9 bases. After removal of 4 bases from V and 1 base from J, the junction contained 6 bases not matched to a gene. In germline, CDR1 is SGHNT, CDR2 YENEEA. The CDR3 runs to 16 residues. CDR3 DNA: TGTGCCAGCAGCTCGTGGACAGGGGAAGGCACAGATACGCAGTATTTT. It translates to CASSSWTGEGTDTQYF.

Only one count was recorded for this clone. The chain uses TRBV20-1 and TRBJ2-3; 9 bases line up with TRBD2. The V gene's germline CDR1 is DFQATT and CDR2 SNEGSKA (reference sequence). The CDR3 has 19 residues. Unmatched junction bases numbered 16, after V lost 3 bases and J lost 0 bases. The DNA of the CDR3 is TGCAGTGCTAGTGCGGCTAGCGGGGTCCATGACGTTAGCACAGATACGCAGTATTTT. Residues: CSASAASGVHDVSTDTQYF.

In regard to this clone: This may stem from a read error, because a much larger clone lies one nucleotide away. The genes are TRBV7-6 and TRBJ2-5; 7 positions agree with TRBD1. V gave up 5 bases and J gave up 5 bases; unmatched junction bases: 2. Germline V gene sequence: CDR1 SGHVS, CDR2 FNYEAQ. This CDR3 has 12 amino acids. CDR3 bases: TGTGCCAGCAGCCCCAGGGGGGAGACCCAGTACTTC. It translates to CASSPRGETQYF.

The chain uses TRBV12-3 or TRBV12-4 and TRBJ2-1; TRBD2 matches at 9 bases. The trim removed 6 bases at V and 13 bases at J, leaving 10 bases unmatched. The CDR3 has 13 amino acids. The CDR3 region is CASSLPGLAAQFF. CDR3 nucleotide sequence: TGTGCCAGCAGCTTACCGGGACTAGCAGCCCAGTTCTTC.